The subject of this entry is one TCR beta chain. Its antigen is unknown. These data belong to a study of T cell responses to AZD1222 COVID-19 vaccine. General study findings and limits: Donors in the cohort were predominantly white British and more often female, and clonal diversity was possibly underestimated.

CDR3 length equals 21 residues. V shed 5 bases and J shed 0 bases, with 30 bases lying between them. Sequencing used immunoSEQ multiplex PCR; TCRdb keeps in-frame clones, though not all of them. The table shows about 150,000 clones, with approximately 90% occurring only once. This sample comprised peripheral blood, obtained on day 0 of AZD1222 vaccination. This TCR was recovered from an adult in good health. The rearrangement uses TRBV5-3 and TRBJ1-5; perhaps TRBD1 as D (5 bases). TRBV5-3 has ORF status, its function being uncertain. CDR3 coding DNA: TGTGCCAGAAGTTCGATAACTCCCGGGACCTGCCGCCCTTATAGCAATCAGCCCCAGCATTTT. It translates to CARSSITPGTCRPYSNQPQHF.